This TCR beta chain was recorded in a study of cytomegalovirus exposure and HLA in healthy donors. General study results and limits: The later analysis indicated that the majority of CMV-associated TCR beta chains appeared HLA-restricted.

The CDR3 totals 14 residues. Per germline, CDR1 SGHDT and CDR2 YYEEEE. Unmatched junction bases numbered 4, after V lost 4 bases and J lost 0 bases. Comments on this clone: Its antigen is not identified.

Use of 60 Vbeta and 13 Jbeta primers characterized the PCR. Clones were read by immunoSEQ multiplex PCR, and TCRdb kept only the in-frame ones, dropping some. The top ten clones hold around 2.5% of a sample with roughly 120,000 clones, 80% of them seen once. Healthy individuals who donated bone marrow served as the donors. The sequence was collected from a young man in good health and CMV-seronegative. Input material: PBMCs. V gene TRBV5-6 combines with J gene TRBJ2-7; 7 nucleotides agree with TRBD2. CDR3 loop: CASSGRDYSYEQYF. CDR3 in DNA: TGTGCCAGCAGCGGCCGGGACTACTCCTACGAGCAGTACTTC. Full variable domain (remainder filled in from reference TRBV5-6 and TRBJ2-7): DAGVTQSPTHLIKTRGQQVTLRCSPKSGHDTVSWYQQALGQGPQFIFQYYEEEERQRGNFPDRFSGHQFPNYSSELNVNALLLGDSALYLCASSGRDYSYEQYFGPGTRLTVT.